This TCR beta chain was retrieved from a study of blood T cells in healthy people across ages. Isolated PBMCs totaled at least 7 million in each sample. Trimming removed 5 bases from V and 8 bases from J; junction bases left unmatched: 14. This CDR3 contains 15 residues. Germline loops: CDR1 MNHEY, CDR2 SMNVEV (reference sequence). Combining a sample-barcoded 5' primer with a J-beta primer mix, a second PCR ran for about 7 to 11 cycles. TCRdb passed the 5' RACE reads through MiXCR, listing each CDR3 protein once. The repertoire holds 650,000 to 700,000 distinct CDR3 sequences, with roughly 32% as singletons.

The sample consisted of blood. The chain uses TRBV27 and TRBJ1-2; 7 bases agree with TRBD1. This sequence was found in an elderly woman in good health. Here the CDR3 DNA reads TGTGCCAGCAGTCTACGGACCGATACAGGGGCAGGCTACACCTTC. Protein sequence: CASSLRTDTGAGYTF.